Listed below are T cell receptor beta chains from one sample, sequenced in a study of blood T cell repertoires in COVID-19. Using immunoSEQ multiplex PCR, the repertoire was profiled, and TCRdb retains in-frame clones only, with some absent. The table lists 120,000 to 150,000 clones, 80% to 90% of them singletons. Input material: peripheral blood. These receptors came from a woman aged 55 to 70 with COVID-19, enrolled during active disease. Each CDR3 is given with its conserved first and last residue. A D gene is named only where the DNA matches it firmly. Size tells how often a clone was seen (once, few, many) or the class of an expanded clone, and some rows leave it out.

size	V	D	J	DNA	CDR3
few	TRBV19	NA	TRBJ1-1	TGTGCCATCAGGGGGAACACTGAAGCTTTCTTT	CAIRGNTEAFF
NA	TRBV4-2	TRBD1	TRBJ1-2	TGTGCCAGCAGCCAAGTGGGGACAGGGGAGGGCTATGGCTACACCTTC	CASSQVGTGEGYGYTF
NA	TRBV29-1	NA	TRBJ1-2	TGCAGCGCTGCGGTGACAGAGTATGGCTACACCTTC	CSAAVTEYGYTF
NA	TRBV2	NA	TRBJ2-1	TGTGCCAGCGCTAGCAATGAGCAGTTCTTC	CASASNEQFF
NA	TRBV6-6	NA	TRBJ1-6	TGTGCCAGCACCCACACGAAAAATTCACCCCTCCACTTT	CASTHTKNSPLHF
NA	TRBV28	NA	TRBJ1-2	TGTGCCAGCAGTCCACCGGAGGGTTTCAAAAGGGGCTACACCTTC	CASSPPEGFKRGYTF
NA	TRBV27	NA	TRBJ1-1	TGTGCCAGCAGCCTGGGGCCCCTCGGCACTGAAGCTTTCTTT	CASSLGPLGTEAFF
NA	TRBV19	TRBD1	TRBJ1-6	TGTGCCAGTAACCTTGGGGACAGTTATAATTCACCCCTCCACTTT	CASNLGDSYNSPLHF
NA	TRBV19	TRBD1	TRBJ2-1	TGTGCCAGTAGTATAGGGCGGGACAGGGGGTTCACTGAGCAGTTCTTC	CASSIGRDRGFTEQFF
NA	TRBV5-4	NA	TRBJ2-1	TGTGCCAGCAGCTTGAAAAAACTTAGCGATGAGCAGTTCTTC	CASSLKKLSDEQFF
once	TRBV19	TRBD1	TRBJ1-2	TGTGCCAGTAGACGGGACAGCGGATCCTATGGCTACACCTTC	CASRRDSGSYGYTF
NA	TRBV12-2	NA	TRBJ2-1	TGTGCAAGTCGCTGGACAGGGTCTTACAATGAGCAGTTCTTC	CASRWTGSYNEQFF
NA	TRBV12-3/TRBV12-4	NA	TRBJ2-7	TGTGCCAGCAGTCCGGGACATTGGAACGAGCAGTACTTC	CASSPGHWNEQYF
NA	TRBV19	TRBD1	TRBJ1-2	TGTGCCAGTAGTTTCCGGGACAGGGGGCTAAATGGCTACACCTTC	CASSFRDRGLNGYTF
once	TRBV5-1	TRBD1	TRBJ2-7	TGCGCCAGCAGCTTGGCTAAGAGAGGGACAGGGACTATTGATTACGAGCAGTACTTC	CASSLAKRGTGTIDYEQYF
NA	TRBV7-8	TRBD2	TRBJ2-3	TGTGCCAGCAGAAGAGGCGGGGGGGCCGGTGATACGCAGTATTTT	CASRRGGGAGDTQYF
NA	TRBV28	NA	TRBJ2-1	TGTGCCAGCAGTTTCGCAGGGTACAATGAGCAGTTCTTC	CASSFAGYNEQFF
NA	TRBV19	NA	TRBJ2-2	TGTGCCAGTAGTGGCGGCGCAGGGGTGTTCAGCGGGGAGCTGTTTTTT	CASSGGAGVFSGELFF
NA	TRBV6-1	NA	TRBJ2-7	TGTGCCAGCAGTGACAGGGGCCCCTACGAGCAGTACTTC	CASSDRGPYEQYF
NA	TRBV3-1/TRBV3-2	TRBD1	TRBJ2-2	TGTGCCAGCAGACTCCGGGACAGGGGTGCGAACACCGGGGAGCTGTTTTTT	CASRLRDRGANTGELFF
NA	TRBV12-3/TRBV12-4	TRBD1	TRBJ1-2	TGTGCCAGCAGTTTAGGGACGACAGGGAGCTACACCTTC	CASSLGTTGSYTF
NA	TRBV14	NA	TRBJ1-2	TGTGCCAGCAGCCAAGGGGTTGGAGGTGGCTACACCTTC	CASSQGVGGGYTF
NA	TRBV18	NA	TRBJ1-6	TGTGCCAGCTCACCATATACAGGCGGGGGCTCCTATAATTCACCCCTCCACTTT	CASSPYTGGGSYNSPLHF
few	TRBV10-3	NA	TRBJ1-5	TGTGCCATCAGTGTCGGTCCCTTGGCGGATCAGCCCCAGCATTTT	CAISVGPLADQPQHF
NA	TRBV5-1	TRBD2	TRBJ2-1	TGCGCCAGCAGCTTTGGGGGGGTGGCTTACAATGAGCAGTTCTTC	CASSFGGVAYNEQFF
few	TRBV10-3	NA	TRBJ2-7	TGTGCCATCAACGGGGTTCGGAACGAGCAGTACTTC	CAINGVRNEQYF
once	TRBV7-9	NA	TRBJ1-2	TGTGCCAGCACTGGGGGGGCTTCTTCCTATGGCTACACCTTC	CASTGGASSYGYTF
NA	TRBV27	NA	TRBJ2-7	TGTGCCGGTTTCCAGGGCTACTCCTACGAGCAGTACTTC	CAGFQGYSYEQYF
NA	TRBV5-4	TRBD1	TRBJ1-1	TGTGCCAGCAGCGGGACAGGGGGGAACACTGAAGCTTTCTTT	CASSGTGGNTEAFF
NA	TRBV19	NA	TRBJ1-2	TGTGCCAGTCGACCCGGGGGGCAGGATGGCTACACCTTC	CASRPGGQDGYTF
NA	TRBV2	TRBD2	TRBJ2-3	TGTGCCAGCAGCACCTGGACTAGCGGGGGTACAGATACGCAGTATTTT	CASSTWTSGGTDTQYF
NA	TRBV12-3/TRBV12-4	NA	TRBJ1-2	TGTGCCAGCAGGTTCAGTTTTGGAGACTACACCTTC	CASRFSFGDYTF
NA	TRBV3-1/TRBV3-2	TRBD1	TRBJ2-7	TGTGCCAGCAGCCCGGACAGGGTCCACGAGCAGTACTTC	CASSPDRVHEQYF
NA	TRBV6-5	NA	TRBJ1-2	TGTGCCAGCAGTTCCAAGGGGTTTGGCTACACCTTC	CASSSKGFGYTF
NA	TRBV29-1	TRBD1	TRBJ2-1	TGCAGCGTTGGGCGAGGGACAGGGAACCACAATGAGCAGTTCTTC	CSVGRGTGNHNEQFF
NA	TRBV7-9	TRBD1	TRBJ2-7	TGTGCCAGCAGCTTGCGGACAGGGGACTCCTACGAGCAGTACTTC	CASSLRTGDSYEQYF
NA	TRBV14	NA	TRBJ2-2	TGTGCCAGCAGCCCGTGGGAGACCGGGGAGCTGTTTTTT	CASSPWETGELFF
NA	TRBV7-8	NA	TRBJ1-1	TGTGCCAGCAGCTTAGGGTCAGGGAGGACTGAAGCTTTCTTT	CASSLGSGRTEAFF
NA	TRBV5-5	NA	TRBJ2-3	TGTGCCAGCAGCTCAGAGGCAGATACGCAGTATTTT	CASSSEADTQYF
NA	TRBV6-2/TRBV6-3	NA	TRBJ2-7	TGTGCCAGCAGTTATGACCCGTTCACAGGGTTAACCTACGAGCAGTACTTC	CASSYDPFTGLTYEQYF
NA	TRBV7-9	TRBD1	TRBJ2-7	TGTGCCAGCAGCCACGACAGGGAAGGGGACGAGCAGTACTTC	CASSHDREGDEQYF
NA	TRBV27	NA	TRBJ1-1	TGTGCCAGCAGTTTACTAGTGAACACTGAAGCTTTCTTT	CASSLLVNTEAFF
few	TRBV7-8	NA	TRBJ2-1	TGTGCCAGCACCCTACTGGACTATGAGCAGTTCTTC	CASTLLDYEQFF
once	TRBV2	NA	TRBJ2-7	TGTGCCAGCAGTGCTAGCAGTGGGTTCTACGAGCAGTACTTC	CASSASSGFYEQYF
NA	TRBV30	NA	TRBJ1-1	TGTGCCTGGAGTGTTTCCGAACAGGTCACTGAAGCTTTCTTT	CAWSVSEQVTEAFF
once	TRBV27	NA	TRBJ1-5	TGTGCCAGCAGTTCACTAGGAGTGGGCAATCAGCCCCAGCATTTT	CASSSLGVGNQPQHF
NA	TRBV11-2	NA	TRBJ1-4	TGTGCCAGCAGCTTCCCGGCAACTAATGAAAAACTGTTTTTT	CASSFPATNEKLFF
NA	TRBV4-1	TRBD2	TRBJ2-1	TGCGCCAGCAGCCAAGCCTTACTGCGGGGGGACAATGAGCAGTTCTTC	CASSQALLRGDNEQFF
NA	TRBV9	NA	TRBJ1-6	TGTGCCAGCAGCGTTGCAGGGGTTTACTCACCCCTCCACTTT	CASSVAGVYSPLHF